Listed below are T cell receptor beta chains from one sample, sequenced in a study of PD-L1 blockade in urothelial cancer. Produced via immunoSEQ multiplex PCR; TCRdb's table is partial and in-frame only. The sample gives more than 95,000 clones, roughly 82% of which show up once; 2.4% is in the top ten. The input for sequencing was PBMCs, taken around atezolizumab (anti-PD-L1) treatment. These receptors all come from a man in his fifties or sixties with urothelial cancer. CDR3s include the opening cysteine and the closing phenylalanine or tryptophan. Each record gives: D gene, J gene, V gene, clone size, CDR3 DNA, CDR3 protein. The D gene is left open where the match is weak. Rows give clone size only sometimes, using once, few, many, or a class for an expanded clone.

>TRBD1|TRBJ1-1|TRBV28|-
TGTGCCAGCAGTGTGGTTGGGACAGGGAATTTTGGGGCTTTCTTT
CASSVVGTGNFGAFF
>TRBD1|TRBJ1-3|TRBV4-2|once
TGTGCCAGCAGCCAAGACATCAGGACAGGGGAGTGGCACACCATATATTTT
CASSQDIRTGEWHTIYF
>TRBD2|TRBJ2-7|TRBV5-1|once
TGCGCCAGCAGCTTACAAGCGGGAGGCTCCTACGAGCAGTACTTC
CASSLQAGGSYEQYF
>-|TRBJ2-1|TRBV19|once
TGTGCCAGTAGCCCCCGGGGTAGCGTCTCCTACAATGAGCAGTTCTTC
CASSPRGSVSYNEQFF
>TRBD1|TRBJ1-2|TRBV5-1|-
TGCGCCAGCAGCTCGACAGGGTCAGGACATGGCTACACCTTC
CASSSTGSGHGYTF
>TRBD2|TRBJ2-4|TRBV5-1|once
TGCGCCAGCAGCTTGGGCTCGGGGGGGAACATTCAGTACTTC
CASSLGSGGNIQYF
>TRBD2|TRBJ2-2|TRBV19|-
TGTGCCAGTAGTCTGGGGAGCGGGAGGGCCTTGAGCGGGGAGCTGTTTTTT
CASSLGSGRALSGELFF
>TRBD2|TRBJ2-1|TRBV9|-
TGTGCCAGCAGCGTAGAACCCACAGGGACTAGTGAGCAGTTCTTC
CASSVEPTGTSEQFF
>-|TRBJ2-7|TRBV27|-
TGTGCCAGCAGTCTCACGCGGTTCTCCTACGAGCAGTACTTC
CASSLTRFSYEQYF
>-|TRBJ2-7|TRBV4-1|-
TGCGCCAGCAGCCAAGACGGAGGTAGGATGGGTGAGCAGTACTTC
CASSQDGGRMGEQYF
>TRBD2|TRBJ2-6|TRBV5-4|-
TGTGCCAGCAGCTCCGGGACTAGCGGGACTGGGGCCAACGTCCTGACTTTC
CASSSGTSGTGANVLTF
>TRBD2|TRBJ2-7|TRBV6-1|-
TGTGCCAGCAGTGCCCGGACGCGGGGGTACGAGCAGTACTTC
CASSARTRGYEQYF
>TRBD2|TRBJ2-5|TRBV6-5|-
TGTGCCAGTCGACTAGCGGGAGAGGGGGAGACCCAGTACTTC
CASRLAGEGETQYF
>TRBD1|TRBJ2-5|TRBV7-9|-
TGTGCCAGCAGCTCACCTACACCGGGACAGAATCAAGAGACCCAGTACTTC
CASSSPTPGQNQETQYF
>-|TRBJ2-2|TRBV7-2|-
TGTGCCAGCAGCTTAATCAGTCCGACAGCGAACACCGGGGAGCTGTTTTTT
CASSLISPTANTGELFF
>TRBD2|TRBJ2-3|TRBV5-1|-
TGCGCCAGCAGCTCTCGCGGGGGAAGCACAGATACGCAGTATTTT
CASSSRGGSTDTQYF
>-|TRBJ2-3|TRBV19|-
TGTGCCAGTAGTGAAGCGATCCGCACAGATACGCAGTATTTT
CASSEAIRTDTQYF